A single sample is the source of the 9 T cell receptor beta chains below, sequenced in a study of shared clonotypes between healthy human individuals. Naive CD8 cells lacked CD45RO, underwent positive selection for CCR7 and left out terminally differentiated effector memory CD45RA+ cells. Using immunoSEQ multiplex PCR, the repertoire was profiled, and TCRdb retains in-frame clones only, with some absent. The table includes around 600,000 clones, about 95% detected once. What was sequenced was naive CD8+ T cells sorted from blood. These receptors all stem from a woman in her thirties in good health.

CDR3 sequence reads: CASSLGLLYNEQFF. The CDR3 bases are TGTGCCAGCAGTTTGGGACTACTTTACAATGAGCAGTTCTTC. V is TRBV27 and J is TRBJ2-1, with 7 bases aligning to TRBD2. The CDR3 loop spans 14 amino acids. Per germline, CDR1 MNHEY and CDR2 SMNVEV (reference sequence). The junction had 3 bases not matched to a gene; V was cut back by 3 bases and J by 4 bases.

The chain carries TRBV28 and TRBJ1-2; 8 nucleotides line up with TRBD1. Per the germline V gene, CDR1 is MDHEN and CDR2 is SYDVKM. The V and J ends lost 4 bases and 8 bases, in that order; junction bases with no gene match: 3. This CDR3 has 12 amino acids. The CDR3 sequence is CASSSDRGGYTF. The CDR3 region has the DNA TGTGCCAGCAGTTCTGACAGGGGCGGCTACACCTTC.

The V gene is TRBV27, the J gene TRBJ2-7; a weak D match, TRBD1 (5 bases). V lost 5 bases and J lost 1, with 15 bases in between. CDR1 is MNHEY, CDR2 SMNVEV, per germline (reference sequence). There are 15 residues in the CDR3. The CDR3 nucleotides read TGTGCCAGCAGTCCCTGGGGCAGGAGTTCCTACGAGCAGTACTTC. This sequence encodes CASSPWGRSSYEQYF.

The rearrangement joins TRBV14 to TRBJ2-7; D perhaps matches TRBD2 (6 bases). Germline CDR1 SGHDN, CDR2 FVKESK. The CDR3 runs 13 residues. Trimming left V 3 bases short and J 6 bases short, with 12 bases between. The CDR3 loop is CASSHRRGGEQYF. CDR3 sequence (DNA): TGTGCCAGCAGCCATCGGCGGGGTGGCGAGCAGTACTTC.

This chain links TRBV18 with TRBJ2-3; D uncertain. Trimming took off 5 bases at V and 4 bases at J, with 16 bases between the two ends. CDR1 KGHSH and CDR2 LQKENI come from the germline V gene. The CDR3 covers 15 residues. CDR3 sequence: CASSGIPPGADTQYF. As DNA, the CDR3 is TGTGCCAGCTCAGGAATACCTCCTGGCGCAGATACGCAGTATTTT.

The V and J genes are TRBV4-1 and TRBJ1-2; weak D call: TRBD1 (6 bases). Trimming took 3 bases from V and 6 from J, leaving 11 bases between them. The CDR3 runs 13 residues. The germline CDR1 and CDR2 sequences are MGHRA and YSYEKL. Here the CDR3 DNA reads TGCGCCAGCAGCCAGTACAGGGACGATGGCTACACCTTC. Residues: CASSQYRDDGYTF.

This clone was seen a single time. The V and J genes are TRBV15 and TRBJ2-7; D is unclear. The germline CDR1 and CDR2 sequences are LNHNV and YYDKDF (reference sequence). V shed 8 bases and J shed 1 base, with 12 bases lying between them. There are 13 residues in the CDR3. DNA of the CDR3: TGTGCCACCTCCGTAGGTGAGTCCTACGAGCAGTACTTC. Residues: CATSVGESYEQYF.

V gene TRBV7-8 combines with J gene TRBJ2-7; 8 bases fit TRBD2. Per the germline V gene, CDR1 is SGHVS and CDR2 is FQNEAQ. The CDR3 consists of 12 residues. V was pared by 10 bases and J by 3 bases, with 5 bases of the junction left unmatched. The CDR3 loop is CAIGTSGYEQYF. CDR3 nucleotide sequence: TGTGCCATCGGCACTAGCGGCTACGAGCAGTACTTC.

This chain connects TRBV7-9 to TRBJ2-7; D gene unclear. Trimming left V 0 bases short and J 5 bases short, with 14 bases between. Germline CDR1 reads SEHNR; CDR2 reads FQNEAQ (reference sequence). CDR3 size: 15 residues. The CDR3 region is CASSLAYGSSNEQYF. CDR3 nucleotide sequence: TGTGCCAGCAGCTTAGCATACGGTTCGTCGAACGAGCAGTACTTC. The whole variable domain, remainder taken from reference TRBV7-9 and TRBJ2-7, is DTGVSQNPRHKITKRGQNVTFRCDPISEHNRLYWYRQTLGQGPEFLTYFQNEAQLEKSRLLSDRFSAERPKGSFSTLEIQRTEQGDSAMYLCASSLAYGSSNEQYFGPGTRLTVT.